This T cell receptor (beta chain) was sequenced in a study of T cell responses to AZD1222 COVID-19 vaccine. Whole-study context: Researchers grouped second doses given at about 4 or about 12 weeks into one pool.

Here immunoSEQ multiplex PCR was the method, and the copy in TCRdb shows in-frame clones only, minus some. The repertoire holds 90,000 to 100,000 clones, with approximately 90% as singletons. Germline V lookup: CDR1 SGHNT, CDR2 YYREEE (reference sequence). This CDR3 comprises 16 residues. V lost 0 bases and J lost 4; bases outside the gene matches: 9. The chain joins TRBV5-4 to TRBJ1-1; 7 bases line up with TRBD1. The sequence was collected from an adult in good health. The sequencing here drew on peripheral blood, taken on day 0 of AZD1222 vaccination. CDR3: CASSLAKQGLGTEAFF. CDR3 nucleotide sequence: TGTGCCAGCAGCTTGGCGAAACAGGGGCTCGGCACTGAAGCTTTCTTT.